This passage covers 15 T cell receptor beta chains from one sample sequenced in a study of blood T cell repertoires in COVID-19. Sequenced by immunoSEQ multiplex PCR; TCRdb stores in-frame clones only, minus some. This table holds around 28,000 clones, 80% to 90% found once. The specimen sequenced was peripheral blood. Receptors were obtained from a man older than 75 with acute or convalescent COVID-19.

V and J are TRBV25-1 and TRBJ2-1; a possible D gene is TRBD2 (6 bases). This CDR3 has 15 residues. The ends were cut back, 1 base at V and 4 bases at J, with 11 bases in the middle. In germline, CDR1 is MGHDK, CDR2 SYGVNS. The CDR3 DNA is TGTGCCAGCAGTGAATTTAAGGGAGGTTACAATGAGCAGTTCTTC. Its protein product is CASSEFKGGYNEQFF.

The V call is TRBV6-5, the J call TRBJ2-3; TRBD1 matches at 7 bases. J was trimmed by 5 bases and V by 7 bases; bases with no gene match: 12. The CDR3 has 15 amino acids. CDR1 is MNHEY, CDR2 SVGAGI, per germline. In nucleotides, the CDR3 is TGTGCCAGCACAAGACAGGGTAGCCCCAGAGATACGCAGTATTTT. This gives the protein CASTRQGSPRDTQYF.

The J gene is TRBJ2-5, the V gene TRBV11-1; the match to TRBD1 covers 10 bases. V lost 5 bases to trimming and J lost 5 bases; unmatched junction nucleotides: 5. The CDR3 loop spans 14 amino acids. The germline V gene has CDR1 SGHAT and CDR2 FQDESV (reference sequence). Here the CDR3 DNA reads TGTGCCAGCAGCCCGGGACAGGGGCGGGAGACCCAGTACTTC. Its protein is CASSPGQGRETQYF. The complete variable domain, with remaining parts taken from reference TRBV11-1 and TRBJ2-5, reads EAEVAQSPRYKITEKSQAVAFWCDPISGHATLYWYRQILGQGPELLVQFQDESVVDDSQLPKDRFSAERLKGVDSTLKIQPAELGDSAMYLCASSPGQGRETQYFGPGTRLLVL.

This clone came up a few times. The chain links TRBV18 to TRBJ1-1; the D is unclear. There are 13 residues in the CDR3. CDR1 is KGHSH and CDR2 is LQKENI in the germline V gene. V was trimmed by 4 bases and J by 3 bases, leaving 9 bases between them. The CDR3 is CASSRSRDTEAFF. The CDR3 DNA sequence: TGTGCCAGCTCACGCAGCCGGGACACTGAAGCTTTCTTT.

The CDR3 nucleotides read TGTGCCAGCAGACCAGGGATTGGGCAAGAGACCCAGTACTTC. Translated: CASRPGIGQETQYF. The chain carries TRBV28 and TRBJ2-5; a possible D gene is TRBD1 (5 bases). Germline V gene sequence: CDR1 MDHEN, CDR2 SYDVKM. The CDR3 runs to 14 residues. V was clipped by 6 bases and J by 2 bases, with 13 bases between them.

This sequence joins TRBV5-1 and TRBJ1-1; D is ambiguous. CDR1 and CDR2 from the germline V gene are SGHRS and YFSETQ. The CDR3 runs 14 residues. V lost 0 bases and J lost 3, with 9 bases in between. DNA for the CDR3: TGCGCCAGCAGCTTGGACCGCCCGGACACTGAAGCTTTCTTT. This gives the protein CASSLDRPDTEAFF.

The rearrangement links TRBV2 to TRBJ1-2, with D tentatively TRBD1 (6 bases). CDR3 length: 11 amino acids. Germline lookup yields CDR1 SNHLY and CDR2 FYNNEI. V was pared by 7 bases and J by 5 bases, with 8 bases between. The CDR3 DNA is TGTGCCAGCAAAAGGGGGTATGGCTACACCTTC. Encoded protein: CASKRGYGYTF.

J is TRBJ2-5 and V is TRBV11-2; TRBD1 matches 9 bases. The V segment lost 3 bases and the J segment 4 bases; nucleotides outside the gene matches: 3. Germline loops: CDR1 SGHAT, CDR2 FQNNGV. CDR3 length: 14 amino acids. CDR3: CASSFQQGAETQYF. CDR3 DNA sequence: TGTGCCAGCAGCTTCCAACAGGGGGCAGAGACCCAGTACTTC. The full variable domain, its missing parts supplied by reference TRBV11-2 and TRBJ2-5, is EAGVAQSPRYKIIEKRQSVAFWCNPISGHATLYWYQQILGQGPKLLIQFQNNGVVDDSQLPKDRFSAERLKGVDSTLKIQPAKLEDSAVYLCASSFQQGAETQYFGPGTRLLVL.

The V and J genes are TRBV27 and TRBJ2-3, with 13 bases aligning to TRBD2. With 4 bases clipped from V and 1 base from J, the junction kept 11 bases outside the gene matches. Germline values: CDR1 MNHEY, CDR2 SMNVEV (reference sequence). The CDR3 consists of 19 residues. The CDR3 DNA reads as TGTGCCAGCAGTTCCATAGGACTAGCGGGAGTTTATGGCACAGATACGCAGTATTTT. It codes for CASSSIGLAGVYGTDTQYF.

This CDR3 is CAISVKGQGATGNTIYF. In DNA, the CDR3 is TGTGCCATCAGTGTGAAGGGACAGGGGGCAACTGGAAACACCATATATTTT. This sequence joins TRBV10-3 and TRBJ1-3; TRBD1 matches at 12 bases. Germline CDR1 reads ENHRY; CDR2 reads SYGVKD. The V gene end was trimmed by 4 bases and the J gene end by 2 bases; junction bases not matched to a gene: 6. This CDR3 contains 17 residues.

The genes are TRBV5-4 and TRBJ2-2; D is undetermined. Germline V gene lookup returns CDR1 SGHNT and CDR2 YYREEE (reference sequence). The CDR3 sequence is 13 residues long. V lost 1 base and J 8 bases, leaving 9 bases between the germline ends. The CDR3 loop reads CASSLMAEGELFF. In DNA form, the CDR3 reads TGTGCCAGCAGCTTGATGGCGGAAGGGGAGCTGTTTTTT.

This chain connects TRBV10-2 to TRBJ1-1, with 8 bases aligning to TRBD1. The CDR3 has 12 amino acids. CDR1 WSHSY and CDR2 SAAADI come from the germline V gene. V shed 8 bases, J shed 5 bases, and the junction held 4 bases outside the gene matches. The CDR3 region is CASEQGGTEAFF. The CDR3 DNA sequence: TGCGCCAGCGAACAGGGGGGAACTGAAGCTTTCTTT.

The chain couples TRBV11-2 to TRBJ2-7; 14 nucleotides agree with TRBD2. Germline CDR1 and CDR2: SGHAT and FQNNGV. V gave up 0 bases and J gave up 8 bases; unmatched junction bases: 3. CDR3 length equals 15 residues. The DNA of the CDR3 is TGTGCCAGCAGCTTAGAGGGGACTAGCGGGAGACAGCAGTACTTC. It specifies CASSLEGTSGRQQYF.

The V call is TRBV28, the J call TRBJ1-5; a weak D match, TRBD1 (5 bases). Germline CDR1 and CDR2: MDHEN and SYDVKM. This CDR3 region has 15 residues. Trimming shortened V by 5 bases and J by 0 bases, and 11 bases separated the two germline ends. The CDR3 sequence is CASSKGIYSNQPQHF. CDR3 in DNA: TGTGCCAGCAGTAAGGGGATCTATAGCAATCAGCCCCAGCATTTT.

This clone was detected only once. This CDR3 is CASGRAGPGNTIYF. Here the CDR3 DNA reads TGCGCCAGCGGACGCGCAGGGCCTGGAAACACCATATATTTT. The chain uses TRBV5-1 and TRBJ1-3; the D gene is possibly TRBD1 (5 bases). The CDR3 has 14 residues. From germline, CDR1 is SGHRS and CDR2 YFSETQ. The V end was cut by 7 bases, the J end by 2 bases, with 13 bases between.